This T cell receptor (beta chain) emerged from a study of T cell responses to AZD1222 COVID-19 vaccine (dated by TCRdb to the early 2020s). Turning to the overall study: A total of 233 trial participants underwent TCR sequencing, of whom 207 received two doses of AZD1222 and 26 received two doses of the MenACWY control vaccine. Enrollment into the trials was organized by age into subgroups of 18-55, 56-69 and 70-plus years, and those subgroups contained about 150, 27 and 61 TCR-sequenced participants, respectively. On the study overall, not on this receptor specifically: The 56-69-year group was small, and its depth increase did not reach significance, likely because of low power. Only a handful of AZD1222 recipients were SARS-CoV-2 seropositive at baseline, limiting conclusions about previously exposed vaccinees. Reportedly, close to half of the unique spike-specific TCRs recognized epitopes lying outside the regions that are mutated in the B.1.351 and B.1.1.7 variants. Most participants were white British and females outnumbered males, and the authors suggested that clonal diversity may have been underestimated. After two AZD1222 doses, spike-specific TCR breadth and depth were significantly higher than at day 0 and than in MenACWY recipients. Because no day 14 peak-response samples were available, the repertoires could be characterized only after the peak T cell response. The vaccine-associated CD4 TCRs covered the entire spike protein, and the dominant responses fell in regions 160-218 and 743-854.

V lost 6 bases and J lost 2 bases; the stretch between them is 7 bases long. The CDR3 sequence holds 13 residues, the cysteine and phenylalanine included. The CDR3 DNA has 39 bases and is translated from base 1. The germline V gene specifies MNHEY as CDR1 and SVGAGI as CDR2. The CDR3 regions of human TCRbeta chains were analyzed by immunosequencing. Per the source publication's procedure: Repertoire TCRs were matched against a reference library of SARS-CoV-2-specific TCRs generated with the MIRA antigen-specificity platform. Breadth meant the fraction of unique TCRs that were SARS-CoV-2-associated, whereas depth meant the fraction of total T cells that were SARS-CoV-2-associated. Each spike-specific TCR was assigned to its reactive spike region and to a CD4 or CD8 class using the MIRA data. Log10-transformed breadth and depth values were compared by one-way ANOVA with Sidak's multiple comparisons tests. The immuneACCESS repertoire file appears here via TCRdb, limited to in-frame rearrangements. These files lack a portion of the clones; in checked studies, under half of the deficit traces to unresolved V genes, and the cause of the others is not known. Clone size and the V and J calls come from that table; the DNA yielded D and trimming. The sample includes 150,000 to 250,000 clones, with just over 90% observed a single time. The ten largest clones take up 3.4% of the sample.

Note on this clone: No antigen is known for it. No base qualities exist here, and no much larger clone lies one base off it.

According to the study, the label for this sample's time point signals: about 28 days (+/-7) after the second vaccine dose. Because spike-specific TCR depth and breadth did not differ between the two schedules, AZD1222 recipients who got a second dose at roughly 4 weeks were pooled with those who got a second dose at roughly 12 weeks. Samples from vaccinated people were obtained from the UK trials COV001 and COV002, which included a single-blind randomized controlled phase 2/3 trial of AZD1222 (ChAdOx1 nCoV-19) in healthy adults. For TCRbeta chain sequencing, PBMC samples from trial participants were taken at day 0 and at day 28 after the second dose.

The chain is encoded by TRBV6-5 joined to TRBJ1-4, with the D gene too uncertain to name. This specimen was peripheral blood, taken 28 days after the second AZD1222 dose. The sequence was obtained from an adult who received the AZD1222 COVID-19 vaccine. The DNA sequence reads TGTGCCAGCAGATCGGGGACTAATGAAAAACTGTTTTTT. Its translation reads: CASRSGTNEKLFF.